A single sample is the source of the 31 T cell receptor beta chains below, sequenced in a study of T cells in Graves' hyperthyroidism and ophthalmopathy. Regions amplified from RNA transcripts were the TCR beta CDR3 regions. First-round RT-PCR targeting the TCR CDR3 was performed with the HTBI primer set. TCRdb fed the multiplex PCR reads into MiXCR, producing one record per CDR3 protein. The table lists about 380,000 distinct CDR3 sequences, under 20% of them singletons. Sample: blood. These receptors came from a man aged 18 to 30 with Graves' ophthalmopathy.

This clonotype was seen many times. V usage is TRBV7-3 and J usage is TRBJ2-7, with D possibly TRBD1 on 6 matching bases. Germline V gene sequence: CDR1 SGHTA, CDR2 FQGTGA. The V and J ends lost 5 bases and 3 bases respectively, with 11 bases between them. There are 13 residues in the CDR3. CDR3 protein: CASSVNRDYEQYF. The CDR3 DNA follows: TGTGCCAGCAGCGTAAACAGGGACTACGAGCAGTACTTC.

This clonotype was counted ten times or more. This chain links TRBV7-9 with TRBJ1-1; D unresolved. Germline V lookup: CDR1 SEHNR, CDR2 FQNEAQ (reference sequence). This CDR3 is 12 amino acids long. Trimming took 5 bases from V and 5 from J, leaving 9 bases between them. This CDR3 is CASSIENTEAFF. DNA of the CDR3: TGTGCCAGCAGCATAGAAAATACTGAAGCTTTCTTT. The full variable domain, completed using reference TRBV7-9 and TRBJ1-1, is DTGVSQNPRHKITKRGQNVTFRCDPISEHNRLYWYRQTLGQGPEFLTYFQNEAQLEKSRLLSDRFSAERPKGSFSTLEIQRTEQGDSAMYLCASSIENTEAFFGQGTRLTVV.

The chain is built from TRBV18 and TRBJ1-2; D uncertain. Germline V gene sequence: CDR1 KGHSH, CDR2 LQKENI. V lost 2 bases and J 6 bases, leaving 13 bases between the germline ends. The CDR3 contains 14 residues. CDR3 amino acids: CASSPVPGVNGYTF. In DNA form, the CDR3 reads TGTGCCAGCTCACCAGTCCCCGGGGTGAATGGCTACACCTTC.

This chain uses TRBV10-3 with TRBJ1-1; D unclear. Trimming pared 7 bases from V and 2 bases from J, leaving 11 bases between. In germline, CDR1 is ENHRY, CDR2 SYGVKD. The CDR3 has 13 residues. The CDR3 region has the DNA TGTGCCATCAACAGACGGATAAACACTGAAGCTTTCTTT. It yields the protein CAINRRINTEAFF.

This clonotype was detected ten times or more. This rearrangement joins TRBV2 to TRBJ1-5, with unresolved D. V dropped 3 bases and J dropped 3 bases, with 9 bases sitting between them. CDR1 SNHLY and CDR2 FYNNEI come from the germline V gene. The CDR3 contains 14 residues. CDR3 bases: TGTGCCAGCAGTGAGGAGACCCACAATCAGCCCCAGCATTTT. Translated, it gives CASSEETHNQPQHF. The full variable domain, its missing parts supplied by reference TRBV2 and TRBJ1-5, is EPEVTQTPSHQVTQMGQEVILRCVPISNHLYFYWYRQILGQKVEFLVSFYNNEISEKSEIFDDQFSVERPDGSNFTLKIRSTKLEDSAMYFCASSEETHNQPQHFGDGTRLSIL.

The CDR3 region is CSARTSAGRSSYNEQFF. CDR3 bases: TGCAGTGCTAGAACGTCAGCGGGGAGGAGCTCCTACAATGAGCAGTTCTTC. The chain links TRBV20-1 to TRBJ2-1, with 7 nucleotides matching TRBD2. Germline V gene data show CDR1 as DFQATT and CDR2 as SNEGSKA (reference sequence). The CDR3 consists of 17 residues. V lost 2 bases, J lost 0 bases, and 10 bases stayed unmatched.

This clonotype was recorded many times. This chain joins TRBV12-3 or TRBV12-4 and TRBJ2-7; tentatively, D is TRBD1 (6 bases). This CDR3 contains 14 residues. With 6 bases removed from V and 1 base from J, the gap between germline ends came to 13 bases. The CDR3 DNA is TGTGCCAGCAGCCCGCACGGGACATCCTACGAGCAGTACTTC. Its protein is CASSPHGTSYEQYF.

The sample holds many counts of this clonotype. The V and J genes are TRBV28 and TRBJ2-5; 8 positions agree with TRBD2. J was trimmed by 2 bases and V by 4 bases; bases with no gene match: 15. The CDR3 is made up of 18 amino acids. Per the germline V gene, CDR1 is MDHEN and CDR2 is SYDVKM. Here the CDR3 reads CASSYTPLSRGGQETQYF. The CDR3 nucleotides read TGTGCCAGCAGTTATACCCCCCTCTCTCGGGGGGGGCAAGAGACCCAGTACTTC. Supplemented by reference TRBV28 and TRBJ2-5, the full variable domain reads DVKVTQSSRYLVKRTGEKVFLECVQDMDHENMFWYRQDPGLGLRLIYFSYDVKMKEKGDIPEGYSVSREKKERFSLILESASTNQTSMYLCASSYTPLSRGGQETQYFGPGTRLLVL.

This clonotype showed up just a few times. The chain combines TRBV29-1 with TRBJ2-3; tentative D call: TRBD1 (6 bases). CDR1 and CDR2 (germline): SQVTM, ANQGSEA. CDR3 length equals 15 residues. V was clipped by 6 bases and J by 6 bases, with 22 bases between them. The DNA of the CDR3 is TGCAGCGTCGATCCGACGGGACACTTGGGGGATACGCAGTATTTT. This codes for CSVDPTGHLGDTQYF.

Only a few counts were recorded for this clonotype. The chain has TRBV7-6 and TRBJ2-5, with a weak D call TRBD2 (6 bases). The ends were cut back, 3 bases at V and 4 bases at J, with 21 bases in the middle. This CDR3 has 17 residues. Germline V gene sequence: CDR1 SGHVS, CDR2 FNYEAQ. The CDR3 sequence is CASSLNSGTLSVETQYF. In DNA, the CDR3 is TGTGCCAGCAGCTTGAATAGCGGCACGCTTTCGGTAGAGACCCAGTACTTC.

The V and J genes are TRBV10-3 and TRBJ1-6, with D possibly TRBD1 on 5 matching bases. The CDR3 spans 13 residues. V lost 3 bases to trimming and J lost 8 bases, with 8 bases between them. CDR1 and CDR2 (germline): ENHRY, SYGVKD. CDR3 in DNA: TGTGCCATCAGTGACAGGGAGGATTCACCCCTCCACTTT. Protein sequence: CAISDREDSPLHF.

The sample holds a few counts of this clonotype. The chain is built from TRBV19 and TRBJ1-1; possible D gene TRBD1, 5 bases. Germline CDR1 LNHDA, CDR2 SQIVND (reference sequence). V shed 5 bases and J shed 8 bases, with 21 bases lying between them. This CDR3 comprises 15 residues. This chain's CDR3 is CASSVKAGRDPEAFF. CDR3 bases: TGTGCCAGTAGTGTCAAAGCGGGACGAGACCCCGAAGCTTTCTTT.

This clonotype occurred a few times. The rearrangement joins TRBV4-1 to TRBJ1-2; D gene uncertain. In germline, CDR1 is MGHRA, CDR2 YSYEKL. The CDR3 has 13 amino acids. Trimming took 1 base from V and 6 from J, leaving 9 bases between them. As DNA, the CDR3 is TGCGCCAGCAGCCAAGTTATTTTAAATGGCTACACCTTC. This sequence encodes CASSQVILNGYTF.

This clonotype has ten or more counts. V and J are TRBV5-1 and TRBJ2-1; D is unclear. The CDR3 extends over 15 amino acids. Germline-derived CDR1 and CDR2 are SGHRS and YFSETQ. Trimming took off 4 bases at V and 0 bases at J, with 11 bases between the two ends. The CDR3 sequence is CASSPDGSSYNEQFF. The CDR3 DNA reads as TGCGCCAGCAGCCCTGACGGAAGCTCCTACAATGAGCAGTTCTTC. Looking up the rest from reference TRBV5-1 and TRBJ2-1 gives the full variable domain: KAGVTQTPRYLIKTRGQQVTLSCSPISGHRSVSWYQQTPGQGLQFLFEYFSETQRNKGNFPGRFSGRQFSNSRSEMNVSTLELGDSALYLCASSPDGSSYNEQFFGPGTRLTVL.

This clonotype has at least ten counts. This chain links TRBV12-3 or TRBV12-4 with TRBJ2-1; D is possibly TRBD2 (5 bases). CDR3 size: 13 residues. Trimming shortened V by 5 bases and J by 7 bases, and 12 bases separated the two germline ends. CDR3 sequence: CASSNGLGNEQFF. CDR3 DNA: TGTGCCAGCAGTAATGGACTTGGGAATGAGCAGTTCTTC.

At least ten counts were recorded for this clonotype. V and J are TRBV7-8 and TRBJ1-2, with 7 bases aligning to TRBD1. In germline, CDR1 is SGHVS, CDR2 FQNEAQ. The J segment lost 2 bases and the V segment lost 0 bases, leaving 3 bases of the junction unmatched. This CDR3 spans 15 amino acids. In DNA form, the CDR3 reads TGTGCCAGCAGCTTAGCCCCGGGACAGAACTATGGCTACACCTTC. It specifies CASSLAPGQNYGYTF.

There are many counts of this clonotype. The CDR3 bases are TGTGCCACCAGAGGGAATACGGGCAATCAGCCCCAGCATTTT. Translation: CATRGNTGNQPQHF. The J gene is TRBJ1-5, the V gene TRBV15; D unresolved. The CDR3 has 14 residues. Germline lookup yields CDR1 LNHNV and CDR2 YYDKDF (reference sequence). V lost 6 bases and J lost 2, with 11 bases in between.

The J gene is TRBJ2-7, the V gene TRBV10-3; D remains ambiguous. The germline V and J ends were trimmed by 4 bases and 3 bases, with 7 bases remaining between them. Germline loops: CDR1 ENHRY, CDR2 SYGVKD. The CDR3 is 12 amino acids. The CDR3 loop reads CAISAAYYEQYF. As DNA, the CDR3 is TGTGCCATCAGTGCGGCGTACTACGAGCAGTACTTC.

The chain recombines TRBV12-3 or TRBV12-4 with TRBJ2-7, with D hard to call. The CDR3 totals 11 residues. Trimming removed 8 bases at V and 3 bases at J, with 8 bases between. The chain's CDR3 is CASAHGYEQYF. CDR3 in DNA: TGTGCCAGCGCCCATGGCTACGAGCAGTACTTC.

In this sample, this clonotype turned up a few times. The rearrangement links TRBV28 to TRBJ1-1; 8 positions agree with TRBD1. The CDR3 is 14 residues long. Looked up from germline, CDR1 is MDHEN and CDR2 is SYDVKM. Trimming at V came to 2 bases and at J to 4 bases, leaving 3 bases not matched to a gene. Here the CDR3 reads CASSLPGGFTEAFF. CDR3 nucleotides: TGTGCCAGCAGTTTACCAGGGGGCTTCACTGAAGCTTTCTTT. Filled out from reference TRBV28 and TRBJ1-1, the complete variable domain reads DVKVTQSSRYLVKRTGEKVFLECVQDMDHENMFWYRQDPGLGLRLIYFSYDVKMKEKGDIPEGYSVSREKKERFSLILESASTNQTSMYLCASSLPGGFTEAFFGQGTRLTVV.

In regard to this clonotype: A single base separates this from a much larger clone, so it may be a read error. The chain employs TRBV3-1 and TRBJ2-1; 8 nucleotides align to TRBD2. The CDR3 spans 17 residues. Germline assignment: CDR1 LGHDT and CDR2 YNNKEL (reference sequence). Trimming removed 1 base from V and 9 bases from J; junction bases left unmatched: 14. CDR3: CASSQVLRGGGVGEQFF. The CDR3 DNA is TGTGCCAGCAGCCAAGTTTTACGGGGGGGCGGTGTAGGTGAGCAGTTCTTC.

There are many counts of this clonotype. The chain has TRBV6-1 and TRBJ2-5; a weak D match, TRBD1 (6 bases). This CDR3 spans 14 amino acids. Trimming cost V 1 base and J 6 bases, with 12 bases left between them. Looked up from germline, CDR1 is MNHNS and CDR2 is SASEGT. In nucleotides, the CDR3 is TGTGCCAGCAGTGAAGACAGGGTACAACAGACCCAGTACTTC. Translated: CASSEDRVQQTQYF.

This clonotype was seen only a few times. This sequence joins TRBV9 and TRBJ1-2, with 8 bases identical to TRBD1. V gave up 2 bases and J gave up 0 bases; unmatched junction bases: 3. The CDR3 consists of 15 residues. CDR1 and CDR2 (germline): SGDLS, YYNGEE. Written as DNA, the CDR3 is TGTGCCAGCAGCGTTGGCAGGGGGCCTAACTATGGCTACACCTTC. Its translation: CASSVGRGPNYGYTF.

V usage is TRBV11-2 and J usage is TRBJ2-1; maybe TRBD2 (5 bases). V was cut by 1 base and J by 7 bases, with 11 bases left in between. The CDR3 extends over 14 amino acids. Germline CDR1 reads SGHAT; CDR2 reads FQNNGV. The CDR3 is CASSLGEIVNEQFF. CDR3 sequence (DNA): TGTGCCAGCAGCTTAGGGGAGATTGTGAATGAGCAGTTCTTC. The full variable domain, rest sourced from reference TRBV11-2 and TRBJ2-1, is EAGVAQSPRYKIIEKRQSVAFWCNPISGHATLYWYQQILGQGPKLLIQFQNNGVVDDSQLPKDRFSAERLKGVDSTLKIQPAKLEDSAVYLCASSLGEIVNEQFFGPGTRLTVL.

This clonotype was picked up a small number of times. This chain links TRBV7-9 with TRBJ2-2, with D uncertain. Germline CDR1 and CDR2: SEHNR and FQNEAQ (reference sequence). The CDR3 spans 12 residues. Trimming pared 3 bases from V and 8 bases from J, leaving 7 bases between. CDR3 nucleotides: TGTGCCAGCAGCTTTGTGTTGGGGGAGCTGTTTTTT. It translates to CASSFVLGELFF.

The table lists this clonotype with many counts. V gene TRBV12-3 or TRBV12-4 combines with J gene TRBJ2-2, with D maybe TRBD2 (6 bases). The CDR3 loop spans 14 amino acids. The ends were cut back, 6 bases at V and 5 bases at J, with 13 bases in the middle. CDR3 nucleotides: TGTGCCAGCAGCCCCAACGGGGGAACCGGGGAGCTGTTTTTT. This gives the protein CASSPNGGTGELFF.

This clonotype was seen only a few times. J is TRBJ2-1 and V is TRBV5-8, with D unresolved. In germline, CDR1 is SGHTS, CDR2 YDEGEE. CDR3 length: 12 amino acids. V was clipped by 5 bases and J by 7 bases, with 10 bases between them. CDR3 bases: TGTGCCAGCAGGGTTTCGGCGAATGAGCAGTTCTTC. Protein sequence: CASRVSANEQFF.

Written as DNA, the CDR3 is TGCGCCAGCACAAAAGCACAGGGAGAGACCCAGTACTTC. It yields the protein CASTKAQGETQYF. The chain uses TRBV5-1 and TRBJ2-5, with TRBD1 as a possible D gene (6 bases). The CDR3 loop spans 13 amino acids. Trimming removed 6 bases at V and 4 bases at J, with 13 bases between. Germline V CDR1 and CDR2: SGHRS, YFSETQ.

The chain uses TRBV7-2 and TRBJ2-1; TRBD2 might be the D (5 bases). There are 14 residues in the CDR3. Trimming removed 7 bases at V and 4 bases at J, with 14 bases between. Germline V CDR1 and CDR2: SGHTA, FQGNSA. The DNA of the CDR3 is TGTGCCAGCACCTTGTCCCCGGGATACAATGAGCAGTTCTTC. Residues: CASTLSPGYNEQFF.

This clonotype was counted ten times or more. The J gene is TRBJ1-6, the V gene TRBV27, with TRBD1 as a possible D gene (6 bases). This CDR3 comprises 15 residues. Trimming pared 6 bases from V and 4 bases from J, leaving 13 bases between. Germline CDR1 reads MNHEY; CDR2 reads SMNVEV (reference sequence). CDR3 amino acids: CASSQDRRYNSPLHF. The DNA for the CDR3 is TGTGCCAGCAGCCAAGACAGGAGATATAATTCACCCCTCCACTTT.

The rearrangement links TRBV3-1 to TRBJ2-1, with TRBD2 matching 7 bases. V lost 0 bases and J lost 0; bases outside the gene matches: 5. The CDR3 contains 17 residues. Per the germline V gene, CDR1 is LGHDT and CDR2 is YNNKEL (reference sequence). Written as DNA, the CDR3 is TGTGCCAGCAGCCAAGATGCCGGGGGGTACTCCTACAATGAGCAGTTCTTC. This codes for CASSQDAGGYSYNEQFF.